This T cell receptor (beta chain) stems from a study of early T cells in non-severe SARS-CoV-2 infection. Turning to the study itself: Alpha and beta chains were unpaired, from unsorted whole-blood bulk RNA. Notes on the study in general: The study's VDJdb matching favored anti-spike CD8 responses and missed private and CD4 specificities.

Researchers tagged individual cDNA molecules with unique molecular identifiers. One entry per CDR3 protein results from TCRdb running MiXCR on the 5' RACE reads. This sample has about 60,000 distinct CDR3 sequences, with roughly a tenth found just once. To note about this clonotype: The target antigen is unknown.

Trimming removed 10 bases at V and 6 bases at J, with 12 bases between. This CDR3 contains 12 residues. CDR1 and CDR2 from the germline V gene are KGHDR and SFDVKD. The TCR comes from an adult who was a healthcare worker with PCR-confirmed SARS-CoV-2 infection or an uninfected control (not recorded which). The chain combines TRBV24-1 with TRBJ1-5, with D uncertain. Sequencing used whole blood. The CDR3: CATSTGRQPQHF. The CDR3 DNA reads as TGTGCCACTTCTACCGGCCGTCAGCCCCAGCATTTT.